This entry features one T cell receptor (beta chain) sequence. What it binds is unknown. Amplification of TCR beta CDR3 regions was performed using RNA transcripts as template. Using the HTBI primer set, a first-round RT-PCR was run on the TCR CDR3. A single record per CDR3 protein comes from TCRdb applying MiXCR to the multiplex PCR reads. The repertoire has around 350,000 distinct CDR3 sequences, approximately 25% of them found once; the top ten carry 73%. The sample comes from a study of T cells in Graves' hyperthyroidism and ophthalmopathy. General study points: Blood also showed most of the thyroid clonotypes that were expanded above 0.001. A model built on 13 V-J features separated ophthalmopathy from stable hyperthyroidism. In validation, the model predicted ophthalmopathy. These predictions came a median about 6.5 months before onset.

Clinical symptoms, serum thyroxine and TRAb, thyroid ultrasound and orbital computed tomography together formed the diagnostic basis. Trimming pared 0 bases from V and 6 bases from J, leaving 5 bases between. The CDR3 extends over 12 amino acids. The germline V gene has CDR1 KGHDR and CDR2 SFDVKD. Sequenced: blood. The V gene is TRBV24-1, the J gene TRBJ2-7; D unclear. The TCR was taken from a man aged 45 to 65 with Graves' hyperthyroidism. The CDR3 is CATSDLGFEQYF. In DNA form, the CDR3 reads TGTGCCACCAGTGATTTGGGGTTCGAGCAGTACTTC.